This record concerns one TCR beta chain sequence. What it recognizes is unknown. The germline V gene has CDR1 SGHNT and CDR2 YENEEA. The CDR3 consists of 14 residues. V shed 3 bases, J shed 3 bases, and the junction held 2 bases outside the gene matches. The sample comes from a study of PD-L1 blockade in urothelial cancer. Turning to the study itself: Most patients, about 90% of the roughly 29, were males with bladder-origin cancer. Analysis of blood occurred 3 weeks (second dose) and 6 weeks after treatment start. Study-level findings and limits: It was durable-benefit patients whose tumor-associated blood clones expanded more at 3 weeks.

Synthetic TCR analog templates were spiked into each PCR. Sequencing used immunoSEQ multiplex PCR; TCRdb keeps in-frame clones, though not all of them. Here the sample spans roughly 50,000 clones, about 80% being singletons. The genes are TRBV11-3 and TRBJ2-1; 7 bases agree with TRBD1. The TCR originated in a man between 65 and 80 years old with urothelial cancer. Sequenced material: PBMCs, taken around atezolizumab (anti-PD-L1) treatment. CDR3 loop: CASSFHRGYNEQFF. CDR3 coding DNA: TGTGCCAGCAGCTTCCACAGGGGCTACAATGAGCAGTTCTTC.